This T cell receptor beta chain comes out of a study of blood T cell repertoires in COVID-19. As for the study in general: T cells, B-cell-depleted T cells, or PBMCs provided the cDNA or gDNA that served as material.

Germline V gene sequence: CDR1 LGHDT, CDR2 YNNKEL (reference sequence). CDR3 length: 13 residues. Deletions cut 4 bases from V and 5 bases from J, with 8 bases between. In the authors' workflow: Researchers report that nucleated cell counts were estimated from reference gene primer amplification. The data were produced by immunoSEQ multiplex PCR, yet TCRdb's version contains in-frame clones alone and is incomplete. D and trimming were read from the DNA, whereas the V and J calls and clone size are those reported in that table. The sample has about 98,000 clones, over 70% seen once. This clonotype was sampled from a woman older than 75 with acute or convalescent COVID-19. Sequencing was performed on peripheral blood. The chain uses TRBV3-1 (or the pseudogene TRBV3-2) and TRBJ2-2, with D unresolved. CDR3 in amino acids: CASSLQLTGELFF. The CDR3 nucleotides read TGTGCCAGCAGCCTACAGCTTACCGGGGAGCTGTTTTTT.